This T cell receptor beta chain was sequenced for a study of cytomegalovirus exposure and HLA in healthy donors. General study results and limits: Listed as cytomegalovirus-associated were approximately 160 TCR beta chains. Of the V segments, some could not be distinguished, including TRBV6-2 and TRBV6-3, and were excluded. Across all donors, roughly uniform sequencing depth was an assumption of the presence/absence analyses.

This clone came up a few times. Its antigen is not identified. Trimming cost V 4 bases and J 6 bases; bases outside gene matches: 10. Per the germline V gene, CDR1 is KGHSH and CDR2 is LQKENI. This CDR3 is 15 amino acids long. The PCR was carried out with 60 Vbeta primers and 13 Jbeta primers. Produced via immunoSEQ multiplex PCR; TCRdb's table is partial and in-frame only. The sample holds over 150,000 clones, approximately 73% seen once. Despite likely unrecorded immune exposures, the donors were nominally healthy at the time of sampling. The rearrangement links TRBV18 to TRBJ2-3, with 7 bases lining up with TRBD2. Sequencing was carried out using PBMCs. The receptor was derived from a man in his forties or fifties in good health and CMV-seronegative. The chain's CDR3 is CASSRGTGLLDTQYF. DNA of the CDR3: TGTGCCAGCTCACGCGGAACGGGACTATTGGATACGCAGTATTTT.